This record looks at one TCR beta chain sequence and its context. Antigen unknown. For the second PCR, which ran for about 7 to 12 cycles, a sample-barcoded 5' primer and a J-beta primer mix were used. One entry per CDR3 protein, called by TCRdb with MiXCR from the 5' RACE reads. This table has roughly 790,000 distinct CDR3 sequences, roughly 47% appearing once. This record belongs to a study of blood T cells in healthy people across ages. The sample providers were healthy Caucasian people from Russia, aged roughly 6 to 90. Germline V CDR1 and CDR2: MNHEY, SVGEGT. The CDR3 is made up of 16 amino acids. The junction had 8 bases not matched to a gene; V was cut back by 2 bases and J by 6 bases. Study-wide findings and caveats: Diversity estimates from one million T cells were considered underestimates.

The rearrangement links TRBV6-2 or TRBV6-3 to TRBJ2-2, with TRBD1 matching 8 bases. Source material: blood. This clonotype was obtained from a woman aged 60-75 years in good health. CDR3 in amino acids: CASSYGFQGASGELFF. The CDR3 DNA sequence: TGTGCCAGCAGTTACGGGTTTCAGGGGGCTTCCGGGGAGCTGTTTTTT.